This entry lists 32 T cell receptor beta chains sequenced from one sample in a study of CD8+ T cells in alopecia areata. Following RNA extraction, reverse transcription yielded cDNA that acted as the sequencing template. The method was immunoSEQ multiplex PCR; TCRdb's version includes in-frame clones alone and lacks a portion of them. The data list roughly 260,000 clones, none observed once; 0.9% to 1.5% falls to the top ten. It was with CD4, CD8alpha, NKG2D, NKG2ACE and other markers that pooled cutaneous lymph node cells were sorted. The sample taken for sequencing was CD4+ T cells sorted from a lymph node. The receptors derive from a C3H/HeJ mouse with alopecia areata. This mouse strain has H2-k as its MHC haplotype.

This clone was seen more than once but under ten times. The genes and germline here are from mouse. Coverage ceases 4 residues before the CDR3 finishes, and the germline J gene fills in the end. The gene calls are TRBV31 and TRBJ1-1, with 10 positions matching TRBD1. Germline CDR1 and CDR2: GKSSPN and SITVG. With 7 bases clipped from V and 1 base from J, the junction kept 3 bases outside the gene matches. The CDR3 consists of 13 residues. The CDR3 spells CALGQGLNTEVFF. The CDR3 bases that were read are TGTGCCTTGGGACAGGGGTTAAACACA.

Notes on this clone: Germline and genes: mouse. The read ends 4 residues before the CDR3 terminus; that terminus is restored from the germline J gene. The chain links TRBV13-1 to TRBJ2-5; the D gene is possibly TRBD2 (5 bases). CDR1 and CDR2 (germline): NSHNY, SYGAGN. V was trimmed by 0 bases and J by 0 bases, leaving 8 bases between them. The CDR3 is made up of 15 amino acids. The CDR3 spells CASSDVWANQDTQYF. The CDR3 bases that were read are TGTGCCAGCAGTGATGTCTGGGCTAACCAAGAC.

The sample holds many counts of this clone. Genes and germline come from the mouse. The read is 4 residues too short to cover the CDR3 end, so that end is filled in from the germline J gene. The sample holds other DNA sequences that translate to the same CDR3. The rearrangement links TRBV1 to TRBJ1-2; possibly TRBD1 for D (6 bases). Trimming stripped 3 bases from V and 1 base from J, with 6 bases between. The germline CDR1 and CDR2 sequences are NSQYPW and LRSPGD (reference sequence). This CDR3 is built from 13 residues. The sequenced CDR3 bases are TGCACCTGCAGTGCGGGACAAAACTCC. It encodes CTCSAGQNS. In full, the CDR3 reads CTCSAGQNSDYTF.

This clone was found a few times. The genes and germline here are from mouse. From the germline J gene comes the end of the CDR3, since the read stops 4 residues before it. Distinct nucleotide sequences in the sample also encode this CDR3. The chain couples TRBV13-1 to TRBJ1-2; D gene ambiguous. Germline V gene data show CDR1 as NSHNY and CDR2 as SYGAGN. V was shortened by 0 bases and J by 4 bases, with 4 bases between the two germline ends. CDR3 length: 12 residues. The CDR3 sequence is CASSDAGSDYTF. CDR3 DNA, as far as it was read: TGTGCCAGCAGTGATGCTGGCTCC.

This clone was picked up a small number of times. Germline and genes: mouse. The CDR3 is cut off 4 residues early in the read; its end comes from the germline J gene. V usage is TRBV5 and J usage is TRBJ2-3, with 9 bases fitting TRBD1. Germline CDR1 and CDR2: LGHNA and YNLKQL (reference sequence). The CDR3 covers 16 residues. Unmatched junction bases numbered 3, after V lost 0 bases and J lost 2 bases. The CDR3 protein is CASSQDRDRDAETLYF. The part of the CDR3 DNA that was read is TGTGCCAGCAGCCAAGATCGGGACAGGGATGCAGAA.

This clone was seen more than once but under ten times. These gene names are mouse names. Here the CDR3 reads CTCSAEEAGLNQDTQYF. The CDR3 bases that were read are TGCACCTGCAGTGCAGAGGAGGCAGGCCTTAACCAAGAC. V and J are TRBV1 and TRBJ2-5, with unresolved D. The read gets to within 4 residues of the CDR3 end, and the germline J gene fills in the rest. Germline CDR1 and CDR2: NSQYPW and LRSPGD (reference sequence). The V end lost 0 bases, the J end lost 0 bases, and 13 bases lay between the germline ends. CDR3 length: 17 residues. The variable domain in full, completed from reference TRBV1 and TRBJ2-5, reads VTLLEQNPRWRLVPRGQAVNLRCILKNSQYPWMSWYQQDLQKQLQWLFTLRSPGDKEVKSLPGADYLATRVTDTELRLQVANMSQGRTLYCTCSAEEAGLNQDTQYFGPGTRLLVL.

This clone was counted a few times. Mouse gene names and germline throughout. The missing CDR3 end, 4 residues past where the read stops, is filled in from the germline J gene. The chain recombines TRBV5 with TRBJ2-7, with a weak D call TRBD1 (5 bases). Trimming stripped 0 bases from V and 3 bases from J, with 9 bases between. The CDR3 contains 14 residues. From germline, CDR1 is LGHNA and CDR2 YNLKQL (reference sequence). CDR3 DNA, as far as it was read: TGTGCCAGCAGCCAAGACCAGGGCTTCTAT. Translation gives CASSQDQGFY. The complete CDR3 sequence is CASSQDQGFYEQYF.

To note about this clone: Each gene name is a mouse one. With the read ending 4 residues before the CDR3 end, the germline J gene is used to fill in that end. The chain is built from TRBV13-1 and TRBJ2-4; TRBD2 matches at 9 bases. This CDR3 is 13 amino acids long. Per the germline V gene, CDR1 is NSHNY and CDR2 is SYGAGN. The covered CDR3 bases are TGTGCCAGCAGTGGACTGGGGGTGAAC. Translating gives CASSGLGVN. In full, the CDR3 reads CASSGLGVNTLYF.

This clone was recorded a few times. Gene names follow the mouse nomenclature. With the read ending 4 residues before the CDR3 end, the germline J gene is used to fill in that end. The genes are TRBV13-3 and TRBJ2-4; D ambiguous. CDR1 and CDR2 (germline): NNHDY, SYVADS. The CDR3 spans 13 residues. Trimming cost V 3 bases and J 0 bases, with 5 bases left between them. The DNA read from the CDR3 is TGTGCCAGCAGTGGAGGGAGTCAAAAC. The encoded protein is CASSGGSQN. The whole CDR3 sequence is CASSGGSQNTLYF.

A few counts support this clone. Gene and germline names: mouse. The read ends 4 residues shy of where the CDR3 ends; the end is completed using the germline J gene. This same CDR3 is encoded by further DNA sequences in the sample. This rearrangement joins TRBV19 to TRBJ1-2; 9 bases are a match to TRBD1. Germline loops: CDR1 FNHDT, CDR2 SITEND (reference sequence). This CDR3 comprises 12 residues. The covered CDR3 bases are TGTGCCAGCAGGGACAGGGGATCC. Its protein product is CASRDRGS. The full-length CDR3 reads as CASRDRGSDYTF.

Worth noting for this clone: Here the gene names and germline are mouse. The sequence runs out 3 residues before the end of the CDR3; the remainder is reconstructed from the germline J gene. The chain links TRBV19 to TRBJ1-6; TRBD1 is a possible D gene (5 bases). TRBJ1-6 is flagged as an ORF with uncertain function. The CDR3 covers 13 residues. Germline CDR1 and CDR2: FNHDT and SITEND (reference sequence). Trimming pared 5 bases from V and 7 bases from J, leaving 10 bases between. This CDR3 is CASRRQINSPLYF. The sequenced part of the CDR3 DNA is TGTGCCAGCAGACGACAGATAAATTCGCCC.

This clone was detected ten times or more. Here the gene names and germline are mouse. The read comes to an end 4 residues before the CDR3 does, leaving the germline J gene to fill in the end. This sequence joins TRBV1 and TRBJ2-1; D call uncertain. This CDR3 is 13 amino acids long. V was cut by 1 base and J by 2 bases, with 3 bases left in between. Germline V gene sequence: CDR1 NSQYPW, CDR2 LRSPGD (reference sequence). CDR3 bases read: TGCACCTGCAGTGCAGGTTACTATGCT. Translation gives CTCSAGYYA. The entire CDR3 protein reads CTCSAGYYAEQFF.

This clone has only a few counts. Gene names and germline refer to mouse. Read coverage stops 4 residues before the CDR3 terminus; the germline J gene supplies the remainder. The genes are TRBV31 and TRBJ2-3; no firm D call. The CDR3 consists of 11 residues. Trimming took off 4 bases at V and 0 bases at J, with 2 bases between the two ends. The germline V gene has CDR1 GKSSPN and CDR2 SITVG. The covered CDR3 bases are TGTGCCTGGACAAGTGCAGAA. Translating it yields CAWTSAE. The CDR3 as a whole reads CAWTSAETLYF.

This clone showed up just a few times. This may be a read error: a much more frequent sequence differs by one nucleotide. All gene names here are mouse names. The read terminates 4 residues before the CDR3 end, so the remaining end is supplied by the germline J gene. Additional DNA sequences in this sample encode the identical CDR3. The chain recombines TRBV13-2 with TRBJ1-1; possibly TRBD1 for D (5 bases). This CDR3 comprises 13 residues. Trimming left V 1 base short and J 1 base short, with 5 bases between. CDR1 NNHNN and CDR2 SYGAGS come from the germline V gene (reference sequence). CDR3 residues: CASGDQGNTEVFF. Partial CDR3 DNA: TGTGCCAGCGGTGATCAGGGGAACACA.

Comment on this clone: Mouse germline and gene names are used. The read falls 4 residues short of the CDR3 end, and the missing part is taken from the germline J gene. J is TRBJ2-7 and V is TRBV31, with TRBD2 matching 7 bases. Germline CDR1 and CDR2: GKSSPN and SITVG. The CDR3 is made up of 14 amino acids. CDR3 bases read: TGTGCCTGGAGTCTAGACCTGGGGGAGTAT. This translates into CAWSLDLGEY. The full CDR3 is CAWSLDLGEYEQYF.

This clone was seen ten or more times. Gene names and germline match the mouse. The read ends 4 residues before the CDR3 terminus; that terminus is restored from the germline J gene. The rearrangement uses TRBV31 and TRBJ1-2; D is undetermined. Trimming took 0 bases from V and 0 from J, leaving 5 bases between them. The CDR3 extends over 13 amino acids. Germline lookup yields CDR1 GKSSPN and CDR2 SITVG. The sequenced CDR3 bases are TGTGCCTGGAGTCTACCAGCAAACTCC. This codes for CAWSLPANS. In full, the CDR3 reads CAWSLPANSDYTF. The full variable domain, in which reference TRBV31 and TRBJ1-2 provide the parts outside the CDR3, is AQTIHQWPVAEIKAVGSPLSLGCTIKGKSSPNLYWYWQATGGTLQQLFYSITVGQVESVVQLNLSASRPKDDQFILSTEKLLLSHSGFYLCAWSLPANSDYTFGSGTRLLVI.

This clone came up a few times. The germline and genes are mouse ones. This CDR3 is CASSTGTDNSPLYF. The CDR3 bases that were read are TGTGCCAGCAGCACCGGGACAGATAATTCGCCC. The gene calls are TRBV13-3 and TRBJ1-6; 7 positions agree with TRBD1. The read terminates 3 residues ahead of where the CDR3 ends, so the germline J gene completes it. TRBJ1-6 is flagged as an ORF with uncertain function. V lost 5 bases to trimming and J lost 5 bases; unmatched junction nucleotides: 4. The CDR3 spans 14 residues. Germline V gives CDR1 NNHDY, CDR2 SYVADS.

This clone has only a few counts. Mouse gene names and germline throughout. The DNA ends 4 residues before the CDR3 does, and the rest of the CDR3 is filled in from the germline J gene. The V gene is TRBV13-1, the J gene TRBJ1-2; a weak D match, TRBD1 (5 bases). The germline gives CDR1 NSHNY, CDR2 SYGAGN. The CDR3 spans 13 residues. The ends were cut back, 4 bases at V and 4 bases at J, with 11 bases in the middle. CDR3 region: CASSNLRASDYTF. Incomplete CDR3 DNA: TGTGCCAGCAGTAATCTCAGGGCCTCC.

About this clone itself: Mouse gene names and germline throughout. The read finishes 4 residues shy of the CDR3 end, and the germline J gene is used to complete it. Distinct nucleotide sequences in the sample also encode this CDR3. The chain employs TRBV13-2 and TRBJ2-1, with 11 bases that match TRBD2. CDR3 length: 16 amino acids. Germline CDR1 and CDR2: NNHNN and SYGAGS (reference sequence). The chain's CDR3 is CASGDAGLGGGAEQFF. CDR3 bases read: TGTGCCAGCGGTGATGCCGGACTGGGGGGAGGGGCT.

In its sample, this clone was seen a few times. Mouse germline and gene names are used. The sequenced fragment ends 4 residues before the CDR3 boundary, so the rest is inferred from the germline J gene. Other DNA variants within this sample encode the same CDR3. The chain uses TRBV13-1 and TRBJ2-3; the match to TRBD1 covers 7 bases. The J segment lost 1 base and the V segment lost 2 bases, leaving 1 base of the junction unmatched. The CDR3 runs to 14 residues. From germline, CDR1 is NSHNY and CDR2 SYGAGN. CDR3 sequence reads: CASSDQGGAETLYF. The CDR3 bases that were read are TGTGCCAGCAGTGACCAGGGGGGTGCAGAA.

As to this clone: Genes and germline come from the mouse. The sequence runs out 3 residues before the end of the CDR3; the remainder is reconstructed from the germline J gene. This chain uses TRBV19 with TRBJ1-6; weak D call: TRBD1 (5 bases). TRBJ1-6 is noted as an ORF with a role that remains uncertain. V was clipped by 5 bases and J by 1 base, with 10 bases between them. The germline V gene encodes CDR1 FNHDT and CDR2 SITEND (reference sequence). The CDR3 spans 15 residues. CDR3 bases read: TGTGCCAGCAGCATCGACAGATCCTATAATTCGCCC. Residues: CASSIDRSYNSP. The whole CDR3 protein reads CASSIDRSYNSPLYF.

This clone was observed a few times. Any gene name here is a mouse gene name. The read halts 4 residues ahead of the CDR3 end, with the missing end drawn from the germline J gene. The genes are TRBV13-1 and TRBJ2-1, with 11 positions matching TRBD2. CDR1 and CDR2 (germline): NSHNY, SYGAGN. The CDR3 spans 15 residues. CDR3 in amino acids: CASSSHWGGASEQFF. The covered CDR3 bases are TGTGCCAGCAGTTCCCACTGGGGGGGCGCATCT.

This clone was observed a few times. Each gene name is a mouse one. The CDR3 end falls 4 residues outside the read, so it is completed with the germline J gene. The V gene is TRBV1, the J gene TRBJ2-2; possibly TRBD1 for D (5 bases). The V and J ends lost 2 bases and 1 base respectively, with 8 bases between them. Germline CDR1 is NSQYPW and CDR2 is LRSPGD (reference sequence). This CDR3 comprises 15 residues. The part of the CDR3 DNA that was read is TGCACCTGCAGTGCACAGACAGAAAACACCGGG. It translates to CTCSAQTENTG. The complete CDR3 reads CTCSAQTENTGQLYF.

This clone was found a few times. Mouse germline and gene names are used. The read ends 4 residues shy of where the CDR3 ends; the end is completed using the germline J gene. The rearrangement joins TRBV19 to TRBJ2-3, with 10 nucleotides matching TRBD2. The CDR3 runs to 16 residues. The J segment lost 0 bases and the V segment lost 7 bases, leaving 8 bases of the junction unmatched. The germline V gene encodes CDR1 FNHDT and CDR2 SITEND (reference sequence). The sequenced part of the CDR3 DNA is TGTGCCAGCCTAAGCGGACTGGGGGCTAGTGCAGAA. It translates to CASLSGLGASAE. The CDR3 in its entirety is CASLSGLGASAETLYF. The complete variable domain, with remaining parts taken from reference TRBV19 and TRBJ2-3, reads GGIITQTPKFLIGQEGQKLTLKCQQNFNHDTMYWYRQDSGKGLRLIYYSITENDLQKGDLSEGYDASREKKSSFSLTVTSAQKNEMAVFLCASLSGLGASAETLYFGSGTRLTVL.

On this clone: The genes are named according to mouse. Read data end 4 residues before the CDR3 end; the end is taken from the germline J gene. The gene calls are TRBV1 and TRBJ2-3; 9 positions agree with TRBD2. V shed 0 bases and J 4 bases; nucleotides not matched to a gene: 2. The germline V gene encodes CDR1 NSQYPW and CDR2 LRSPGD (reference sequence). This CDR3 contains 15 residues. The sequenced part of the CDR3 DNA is TGCACCTGCAGTGCAGATTGGGGGGGCCCAGAA. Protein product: CTCSADWGGPE. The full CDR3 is CTCSADWGGPETLYF.

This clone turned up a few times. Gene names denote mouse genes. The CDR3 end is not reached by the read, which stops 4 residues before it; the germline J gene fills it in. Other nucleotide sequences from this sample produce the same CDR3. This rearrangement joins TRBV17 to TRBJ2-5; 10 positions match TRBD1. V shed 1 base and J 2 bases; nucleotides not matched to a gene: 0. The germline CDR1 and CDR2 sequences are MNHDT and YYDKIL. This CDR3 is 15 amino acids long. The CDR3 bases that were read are TGTGCTAGCAGTAGAGGGACAGGGGGCCAAGAC. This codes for CASSRGTGGQD. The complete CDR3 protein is CASSRGTGGQDTQYF.

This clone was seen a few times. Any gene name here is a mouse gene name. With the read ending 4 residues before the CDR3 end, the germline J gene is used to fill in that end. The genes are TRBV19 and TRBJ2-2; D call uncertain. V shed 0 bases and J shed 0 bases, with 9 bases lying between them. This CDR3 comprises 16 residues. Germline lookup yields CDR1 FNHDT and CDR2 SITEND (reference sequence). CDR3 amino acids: CASSIGRSANTGQLYF. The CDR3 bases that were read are TGTGCCAGCAGTATAGGCAGGTCCGCAAACACCGGG.

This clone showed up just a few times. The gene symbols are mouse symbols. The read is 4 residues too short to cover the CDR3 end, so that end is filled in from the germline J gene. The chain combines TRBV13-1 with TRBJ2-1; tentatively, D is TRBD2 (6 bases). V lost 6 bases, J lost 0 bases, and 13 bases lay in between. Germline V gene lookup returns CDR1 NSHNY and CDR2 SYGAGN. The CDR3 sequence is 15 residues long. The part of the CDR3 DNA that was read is TGTGCCAGCACCGAACGGGGGGATAACTATGCT. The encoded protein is CASTERGDNYA. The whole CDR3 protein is CASTERGDNYAEQFF.

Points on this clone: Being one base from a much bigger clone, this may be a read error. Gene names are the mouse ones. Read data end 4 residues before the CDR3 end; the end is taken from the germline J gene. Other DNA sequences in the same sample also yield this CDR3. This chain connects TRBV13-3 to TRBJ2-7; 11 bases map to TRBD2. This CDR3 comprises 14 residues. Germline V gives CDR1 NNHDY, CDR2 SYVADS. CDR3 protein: CASSPGTGGYEQYF. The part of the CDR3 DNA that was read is TGTGCCAGCAGCCCCGGGACTGGGGGTTAT.

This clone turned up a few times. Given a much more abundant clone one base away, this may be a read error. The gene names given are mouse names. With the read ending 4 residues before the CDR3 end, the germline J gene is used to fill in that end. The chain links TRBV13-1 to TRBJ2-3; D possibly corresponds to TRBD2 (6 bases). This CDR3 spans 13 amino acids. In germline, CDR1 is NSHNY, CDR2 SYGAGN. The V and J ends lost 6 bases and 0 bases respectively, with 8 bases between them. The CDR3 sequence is CASTGTSAETLYF. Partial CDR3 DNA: TGTGCCAGCACTGGGACTAGTGCAGAA.

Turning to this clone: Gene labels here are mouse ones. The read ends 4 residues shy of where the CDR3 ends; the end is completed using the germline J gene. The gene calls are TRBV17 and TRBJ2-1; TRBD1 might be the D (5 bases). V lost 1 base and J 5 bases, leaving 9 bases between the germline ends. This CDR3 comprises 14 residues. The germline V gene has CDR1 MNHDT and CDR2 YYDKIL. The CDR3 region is CASSRGRANAEQFF. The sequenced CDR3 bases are TGTGCTAGCAGTAGAGGCAGGGCTAATGCT.

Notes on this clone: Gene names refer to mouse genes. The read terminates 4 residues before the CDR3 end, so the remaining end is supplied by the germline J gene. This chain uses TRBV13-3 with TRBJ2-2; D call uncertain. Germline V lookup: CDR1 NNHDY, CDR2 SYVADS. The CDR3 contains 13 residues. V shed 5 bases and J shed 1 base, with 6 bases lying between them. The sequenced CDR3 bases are TGTGCCAGCAGGACAAAAAACACCGGG. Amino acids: CASRTKNTG. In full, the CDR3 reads CASRTKNTGQLYF.